Included here is one T cell receptor (beta chain) sequence, with context. The source of the sample is a study of blood T cell repertoires in COVID-19. Study-wide background: Samples representing acute and convalescent COVID-19 were sourced from the United States, Italy and Spain. The cDNA or gDNA used as material had been derived from T cells, B-cell-depleted T cells, or PBMCs.

In the original analysis: Nucleated cell counts were estimated from reference gene primer amplification. Assay used: immunoSEQ multiplex PCR; TCRdb lists only in-frame clones, some missing. V and J calls and clone size are given by that table; D and trimming were obtained from the DNA. Of over 55,000 clones listed, around 90% were seen once; the top ten hold approximately 4.3%. V dropped 4 bases and J dropped 8 bases, with 9 bases sitting between them. Germline CDR1 MGHDK, CDR2 SYGVNS. The length of the CDR3 is 13 residues. The sample comprised peripheral blood. The chain recombines TRBV25-1 with TRBJ1-6; no definite D call. This receptor was taken from a human donor in a cohort sampled during active COVID-19. In nucleotides, the CDR3 is TGTGCCAGCAGTGGGCGACGGGATTCACCCCTCCACTTT. Protein: CASSGRRDSPLHF. Using reference TRBV25-1 and TRBJ1-6 for the parts outside the CDR3, the full variable domain is EADIYQTPRYLVIGTGKKITLECSQTMGHDKMYWYQQDPGMELHLIHYSYGVNSTEKGDLSSESTVSRIRTEHFPLTLESARPSHTSQYLCASSGRRDSPLHFGNGTRLTVT.